Only one count was recorded for the clone carrying this T cell receptor beta chain. The source of the sample is a study of control samples from healthy donors and cancer patients. Data came from immunoSEQ multiplex PCR; TCRdb stores just in-frame clones and leaves some out. The sample lists roughly 100,000 clones, about four fifths occurring once. The length of the CDR3 is 14 residues. The germline CDR1 and CDR2 sequences are LNHNV and YYDKDF (reference sequence). V trimming: 5 bases; J trimming: 7 bases; junction bases outside the gene matches: 7. This sequence joins TRBV15 and TRBJ2-7; TRBD2 matches 11 bases. The sequenced sample was blood. The origin of this receptor is a woman between 45 and 60 years old in good health. The CDR3 reads CATSAASGRREQYF. Here the CDR3 DNA reads TGTGCCACCAGCGCGGCTAGCGGGAGGCGTGAGCAGTACTTC.